This T cell receptor (beta chain) stems from a study of blood T cell repertoires in COVID-19. About the study: Sources were T cells, B-cell-depleted T cells, or PBMCs; the material itself was cDNA or gDNA.

Authors' data handling: Estimated nucleated cell counts came from reference gene primer amplification. The repertoire was sequenced with immunoSEQ multiplex PCR; TCRdb's copy has only in-frame clones and lacks some. The DNA gave D and trimming, while V, J and clone size come from that table. The repertoire holds 45,000 to 60,000 clones, with approximately 82% as singletons. Germline loops: CDR1 SGHKS, CDR2 YYEKEE (reference sequence). The CDR3 loop spans 16 amino acids. Those who participated ranged in age from about 18 to 89 years and resided in approximately 23 US areas. Self-reported history from a screening survey and questionnaire set each donor's cohort. This clone was counted between two and nine times. Its ends do not fully match the called genes, so a read error is possible.

Specimen: PBMCs or T cells enriched from blood (not recorded which). This chain uses TRBV5-5 with TRBJ1-6; D is ambiguous. This clonotype was obtained from a woman in her 50s with acute COVID-19. The CDR3 DNA is TGTGCCAGCAGATTGGAGCAGAGGGCCTATAATTCACCCCTCCACTTT. This codes for CASRLEQRAYNSPLHF. The full variable domain, its missing parts supplied by reference TRBV5-5 and TRBJ1-6, is DAGVTQSPTHLIKTRGQQVTLRCSPISGHKSVSWYQQVLGQGPQFIFQYYEKEERGRGNFPDRFSARQFPNYSSELNVNALLLGDSALYLCASRLEQRAYNSPLHFGNGTRLTVT.